What follows describes a single TCR beta chain. The antigen remains unidentified. CDR3 size: 17 residues. The germline V gene encodes CDR1 SGHAT and CDR2 FQNNGV. The V gene lost 2 bases and the J gene lost 0 bases, with 15 bases spanning the gap. This entry belongs to a study of a mutant IDH1 vaccine in newly diagnosed glioma. Overall study context: Radiotherapy, temozolomide, or both had been given previously, and both were given to most. Study-level points and caveats: Top peripheral T cell clonotype shifts appeared unrelated to pseudoprogression. Across multiple MHC alleles, 80% to 95% of patients had vaccine-induced responses.

Method: immunoSEQ multiplex PCR; TCRdb's copy keeps in-frame clones and lacks some. The sample includes around 53,000 clones, approximately 84% of them seen just once. Regarding time point: week 47, end of study. Each dose of the vaccine consisted of 300 ug of mutant IDH1 20-mer peptide, with topical imiquimod. The study gave patients eight vaccinations in weeks 1, 3, 5, 7, 11, 15, 19, 23. The sequence was collected from a woman aged 30 to 39 with glioma. Some clones in this sample may be carry-over from other donors' samples. The chain is built from TRBV11-2 and TRBJ2-3, with a weak D call TRBD1 (6 bases). The source material was PBMCs, sampled from a glioma patient whose treatment included an IDH1 peptide vaccine. CDR3 sequence (DNA): TGTGCCAGCAGCTTAAACCTACAGGGTACGAGCACAGATACGCAGTATTTT. The encoded protein is CASSLNLQGTSTDTQYF.